The 27 T cell receptor beta chains in this list originate from one sample, sequenced in a study of neurological immune-mediated disorders. TCRdb analysed the 5' RACE reads with MiXCR anew, one entry per CDR3 protein. This sample has 60,000 to 85,000 distinct CDR3 sequences, with approximately 5% found just once. Specimen: PBMCs. All receptors derive from an older woman with multiple sclerosis.

This clonotype has ten or more counts. The chain recombines TRBV6-5 with TRBJ1-1, with TRBD1 matching 7 bases. CDR3 size: 14 residues. Germline V gene lookup returns CDR1 MNHEY and CDR2 SVGAGI. The V gene end was trimmed by 11 bases and the J gene end by 0 bases; junction bases not matched to a gene: 9. The CDR3 loop reads CASRGQPMNTEAFF. CDR3 bases: TGTGCCTCCCGGGGACAGCCTATGAACACTGAAGCTTTCTTT.

This clonotype has at least ten counts. The J gene is TRBJ2-1, the V gene TRBV5-1; unclear D gene. Germline V gives CDR1 SGHRS, CDR2 YFSETQ. Trimming took 7 bases from V and 7 from J, leaving 15 bases between them. The CDR3 covers 13 residues. In nucleotides, the CDR3 is TGCGCCAGCCAAGTGACCCAAAGGAATGAGCAGTTCTTC. Protein: CASQVTQRNEQFF.

This clonotype has a count of ten or more. V and J are TRBV12-3 or TRBV12-4 and TRBJ1-1; D is possibly TRBD1 (5 bases). Deletions cut 6 bases from V and 6 bases from J, with 17 bases between. The CDR3 loop spans 14 amino acids. The CDR3 DNA reads TGTGCCAGCAGCAAACCCGGGGCTCGGGCTGAAGCTTTCTTT. It encodes CASSKPGARAEAFF.

This clonotype occurred a few times. The CDR3 is CASSRAGAFDKDTQYF. The CDR3 region has the DNA TGTGCCAGCAGCCGGGCTGGGGCCTTTGACAAAGATACGCAGTATTTT. The J gene is TRBJ2-3, the V gene TRBV27, with D tentatively TRBD1 (5 bases). Germline lookup yields CDR1 MNHEY and CDR2 SMNVEV (reference sequence). The CDR3 extends over 16 amino acids. V gave up 6 bases and J gave up 5 bases, with 21 bases separating them.

This clonotype came up a few times. J is TRBJ2-2 and V is TRBV30, with TRBD1 identical over 8 bases. The junction had 5 bases not matched to a gene; V was cut back by 3 bases and J by 5 bases. CDR3 length: 14 amino acids. Germline V CDR1 and CDR2: GTSNPN, SVGIG (reference sequence). CDR3 in DNA: TGTGCCTGGAGCGAGGACAGGGCAACCGGGGAGCTGTTTTTT. This encodes CAWSEDRATGELFF. Looking up the rest from reference TRBV30 and TRBJ2-2 gives the full variable domain: SQTIHQWPATLVQPVGSPLSLECTVEGTSNPNLYWYRQAAGRGLQLLFYSVGIGQISSEVPQNLSASRPQDRQFILSSKKLLLSDSGFYLCAWSEDRATGELFFGEGSRLTVL.

There are many counts of this clonotype. The V call is TRBV7-9, the J call TRBJ2-7; D is perhaps TRBD1 or TRBD2 (5 bases each). Trimming removed 2 bases from V and 4 bases from J, with 12 bases in between. The CDR3 has 14 amino acids. From germline, CDR1 is SEHNR and CDR2 FQNEAQ (reference sequence). The CDR3 DNA reads TGTGCCAGCAGCTTATGGGGCGGGCGTTACGAGCAGTACTTC. It is translated as CASSLWGGRYEQYF. The full variable domain, with the rest looked up from reference TRBV7-9 and TRBJ2-7, is DTGVSQNPRHKITKRGQNVTFRCDPISEHNRLYWYRQTLGQGPEFLTYFQNEAQLEKSRLLSDRFSAERPKGSFSTLEIQRTEQGDSAMYLCASSLWGGRYEQYFGPGTRLTVT.

This clonotype was seen many times. This sequence joins TRBV5-1 and TRBJ2-1; 10 nucleotides agree with TRBD1. J lost 13 bases, V lost 4 bases, and 5 bases had no gene match. CDR3 length: 12 residues. The germline gives CDR1 SGHRS, CDR2 YFSETQ. The CDR3 loop is CASSLDRGHQFF. The CDR3 coding sequence is TGCGCCAGCAGCCTTGACAGGGGGCATCAGTTCTTC.

In its sample, this clonotype was seen a few times. The CDR3 spells CASSHGAVNYGYTF. DNA of the CDR3: TGTGCCAGCAGCCATGGGGCGGTGAACTATGGCTACACCTTC. J is TRBJ1-2 and V is TRBV3-1; possible D gene TRBD1, 5 bases. V lost 3 bases and J lost 2, with 10 bases in between. The germline gives CDR1 LGHDT, CDR2 YNNKEL (reference sequence). This CDR3 has 14 amino acids.

Many counts were recorded for this clonotype. The chain employs TRBV12-3 or TRBV12-4 and TRBJ2-5; a possible D gene is TRBD1 (6 bases). The CDR3 extends over 14 amino acids. The germline V and J ends were trimmed by 5 bases and 2 bases, with 12 bases remaining between them. CDR3 coding DNA: TGTGCCAGCAGTGCCCGGACAGCACAAGAGACCCAGTACTTC. Translation: CASSARTAQETQYF.

This clonotype has ten or more counts. The chain links TRBV21-1 to TRBJ2-4. TRBV21-1 represents a pseudogene. The CDR3 spans 11 residues. The CDR3 loop is CASSKVEGQYF. For the CDR3, the DNA is TGTGCCAGCAGCAAAGTGGAAGGACAGTACTTC.

The V and J genes are TRBV20-1 and TRBJ2-7, with 14 bases matching TRBD2. Germline lookup yields CDR1 DFQATT and CDR2 SNEGSKA (reference sequence). Trimming cost V 6 bases and J 2 bases; bases outside gene matches: 3. The CDR3 loop spans 14 amino acids. The CDR3 nucleotides read TGCAGTGCAGGGACTAGCGGGAGCCCCTACGAGCAGTACTTC. This sequence encodes CSAGTSGSPYEQYF.

This clonotype was recorded many times. V is TRBV19 and J is TRBJ2-7; 10 bases match TRBD2. This CDR3 region has 16 residues. Germline trimming cut 3 bases from V and 3 bases from J; bases unmatched to any gene: 8. Germline loops: CDR1 LNHDA, CDR2 SQIVND (reference sequence). CDR3 nucleotides: TGTGCCAGTAGTATCACATCTAGCGGGAGTTTCTACGAGCAGTACTTC. Protein: CASSITSSGSFYEQYF.

This clonotype occurred many times. The V and J genes are TRBV28 and TRBJ2-7; 9 nucleotides line up with TRBD2. The CDR3 contains 13 residues. Germline V gives CDR1 MDHEN, CDR2 SYDVKM. The trim removed 8 bases at V and 1 base at J, leaving 3 bases unmatched. CDR3 sequence: CASLAGGSYEQYF. The DNA of the CDR3 is TGTGCCAGCCTCGCGGGAGGGTCCTACGAGCAGTACTTC.

This clonotype has at least ten counts. The chain carries TRBV6-6 and TRBJ2-7; 11 nucleotides align to TRBD2. Germline V gene data show CDR1 as MNHNY and CDR2 as SVGAGI (reference sequence). The CDR3 is 13 amino acids. V lost 7 bases to trimming and J lost 6 bases; unmatched junction nucleotides: 5. CDR3 in amino acids: CASIAGGPGEQYF. The CDR3, as DNA: TGTGCCAGCATAGCGGGAGGGCCGGGCGAGCAGTACTTC.

The table lists this clonotype with many counts. The V gene is TRBV5-1, the J gene TRBJ2-3; D remains ambiguous. This CDR3 comprises 13 residues. Germline lookup yields CDR1 SGHRS and CDR2 YFSETQ. Trimming stripped 4 bases from V and 2 bases from J, with 8 bases between. Written as DNA, the CDR3 is TGCGCCAGCAGCCTCGGGTTCACAGATACGCAGTATTTT. It specifies CASSLGFTDTQYF.

This clonotype has a handful of counts. V usage is TRBV4-3 and J usage is TRBJ1-4; a possible D gene is TRBD1 (5 bases). This CDR3 region has 18 residues. V lost 4 bases and J lost 5, with 23 bases in between. CDR1 LGHNA and CDR2 YSLEER come from the germline V gene. Here the CDR3 DNA reads TGCGCCAGCAGCCTCAAGATGGGGACCCTTCTAAGGAATGAAAAACTGTTTTTT. Encoded protein: CASSLKMGTLLRNEKLFF.

The chain links TRBV6-6 to TRBJ1-1; D unclear. With 7 bases removed from V and 4 bases from J, the gap between germline ends came to 19 bases. The germline V gene encodes CDR1 MNHNY and CDR2 SVGAGI (reference sequence). The CDR3 is made up of 15 amino acids. CDR3 loop: CASINGRTRGTEAFF. The CDR3 DNA reads as TGTGCCAGCATCAACGGCAGGACGAGAGGCACTGAAGCTTTCTTT.

This clonotype was seen a few times. The V call is TRBV20-1, the J call TRBJ2-5; 12 nucleotides agree with TRBD2. Trimming at V came to 1 base and at J to 5 bases, leaving 11 bases not matched to a gene. This CDR3 has 17 amino acids. Germline lookup yields CDR1 DFQATT and CDR2 SNEGSKA (reference sequence). This CDR3 is CSARGKQLAGGSETQYF. CDR3 DNA sequence: TGCAGTGCTAGAGGCAAACAACTAGCGGGAGGAAGTGAGACCCAGTACTTC.

The chain links TRBV18 to TRBJ2-1; D possibly matches TRBD1 or TRBD2 (5 bases each). The CDR3 is made up of 16 amino acids. The ends were cut back, 0 bases at V and 4 bases at J, with 13 bases in the middle. The germline CDR1 and CDR2 sequences are KGHSH and LQKENI. CDR3 sequence: CASSPPHGTQYNEQFF. In DNA, the CDR3 is TGTGCCAGCTCACCACCTCACGGGACGCAGTACAATGAGCAGTTCTTC. Drawing the rest from reference TRBV18 and TRBJ2-1, the complete variable domain is NAGVMQNPRHLVRRRGQEARLRCSPMKGHSHVYWYRQLPEEGLKFMVYLQKENIIDESGMPKERFSAEFPKEGPSILRIQQVVRGDSAAYFCASSPPHGTQYNEQFFGPGTRLTVL.

This clonotype showed up just a few times. This sequence joins TRBV20-1 and TRBJ1-6, with D unresolved. The ends were cut back, 1 base at V and 0 bases at J, with 16 bases in the middle. The CDR3 contains 18 residues. Germline V gene lookup returns CDR1 DFQATT and CDR2 SNEGSKA (reference sequence). In DNA form, the CDR3 reads TGCAGTGCTAGAGGTGTAGAGACCTTTAGCTCCTATAATTCACCCCTCCACTTT. Its translation: CSARGVETFSSYNSPLHF.

This clonotype was detected many times. The chain employs TRBV4-1 and TRBJ1-5, with a possible D match to TRBD1 (5 bases). CDR3 length: 16 residues. From germline, CDR1 is MGHRA and CDR2 YSYEKL. Trimming shortened V by 1 base and J by 0 bases, and 10 bases separated the two germline ends. CDR3 amino acids: CASSQGTLYSNQPQHF. The CDR3 DNA reads TGCGCCAGCAGCCAAGGGACACTTTATAGCAATCAGCCCCAGCATTTT.

This chain connects TRBV5-6 to TRBJ2-1; 9 bases fit TRBD1. CDR3 length: 16 residues. The J segment lost 7 bases and the V segment lost 1 base, leaving 9 bases of the junction unmatched. Germline V CDR1 and CDR2: SGHDT, YYEEEE. CDR3 amino acids: CASSLLRDRVRNEQFF. CDR3 coding DNA: TGTGCCAGCAGCTTGCTTAGGGACAGGGTGAGGAATGAGCAGTTCTTC.

This clonotype was observed at least ten times. The chain employs TRBV29-1 and TRBJ2-4, with no clear D. Germline lookup yields CDR1 SQVTM and CDR2 ANQGSEA. CDR3 length equals 13 residues. Trimming removed 6 bases from V and 2 bases from J, with 11 bases in between. The CDR3 DNA is TGCAGCGTCGTAGGGCCACCCAAAAACATTCAGTACTTC. Protein sequence: CSVVGPPKNIQYF. Looking up the rest from reference TRBV29-1 and TRBJ2-4 gives the full variable domain: SAVISQKPSRDICQRGTSLTIQCQVDSQVTMMFWYRQQPGQSLTLIATANQGSEATYESGFVIDKFPISRPNLTFSTLTVSNMSPEDSSIYLCSVVGPPKNIQYFGAGTRLSVL.

In this sample, this clonotype turned up many times. The chain employs TRBV6-2 or TRBV6-3 and TRBJ1-1; D not certain. Trimming removed 3 bases at V and 0 bases at J, with 14 bases between. The germline V gene has CDR1 MNHEY and CDR2 SVGEGT. The CDR3 totals 16 residues. The CDR3 DNA reads TGTGCCAGCAGTTATTTCCGAGAAAGGGTGAACACTGAAGCTTTCTTT. This encodes CASSYFRERVNTEAFF.

The rearrangement links TRBV29-1 to TRBJ1-2; 8 bases map to TRBD1. V lost 6 bases and J lost 5; bases outside the gene matches: 8. The CDR3 has 13 residues. Germline lookup yields CDR1 SQVTM and CDR2 ANQGSEA. CDR3: CSVAPDRGYGYTF. The CDR3 DNA sequence: TGCAGCGTCGCGCCCGACAGGGGATATGGCTACACCTTC.

This clonotype was detected ten times or more. The V and J genes are TRBV10-3 and TRBJ2-7; 10 bases are shared with TRBD2. The CDR3 contains 19 residues. V lost 0 bases to trimming and J lost 3 bases; unmatched junction nucleotides: 14. Germline V gene sequence: CDR1 ENHRY, CDR2 SYGVKD. The DNA for the CDR3 is TGTGCCATCAGTGAGTCGGCTAGCGGGAGAAAGGTAGCTAGCTACGAGCAGTACTTC. It is translated as CAISESASGRKVASYEQYF.

This clonotype was recorded many times. The chain is built from TRBV11-2 and TRBJ2-5; D ambiguous. This CDR3 contains 12 residues. The V end was cut by 5 bases, the J end by 2 bases, with 6 bases between. Germline V CDR1 and CDR2: SGHAT, FQNNGV. For the CDR3, the DNA is TGTGCCAGCAGCCGATTTCAAGAGACCCAGTACTTC. Translating gives CASSRFQETQYF.